The following is a T cell receptor (beta chain) sequence with its context. Its antigen remains unknown. Here immunoSEQ multiplex PCR was the method, and the copy in TCRdb shows in-frame clones only, minus some. Among tens of thousands of clones listed, about 89% were seen once. This sample is part of a study of graft-versus-host responses after intestinal transplantation. About the research overall: Recipients uniformly received anti-thymocyte globulin induction, followed by tacrolimus and steroids for 2 to 4 years.

Findings and caveats of the study: Clonal ratios of graft-versus-host to host-versus-graft in allografts were high for patients exhibiting graft-donor T cell macrochimerism. GvH clones detected in recipient marrow included some appearing first in ileum or blood. There was an association between peak levels of circulating GvH clones and early post-transplant HvG declines.

This specimen consisted of unstimulated CD4+ T cells sorted from spleen or lymph node cells, obtained before intestinal transplant. The source of this sequence is a human donor who received an intestinal transplant.

CDR3 nucleotide sequence: TGCAGCGTTGAAGAAGGCGGCCCGCGGTTCTTC. This codes for CSVEEGGPRFF. The rearrangement links TRBV29-1 to TRBJ2-1; D is undetermined. V gave up 0 bases and J gave up 15 bases, with 12 bases separating them. The CDR3 is made up of 11 amino acids. From germline, CDR1 is SQVTM and CDR2 ANQGSEA.